This is a list of T cell receptor beta chains from one sample in a study of T cell changes during pregnancy in multiple sclerosis. Profiled with immunoSEQ multiplex PCR; TCRdb holds only in-frame clones, not every one. The sample contains some 60,000 clones, 90% to 95% of which appear only once. Source: peripheral blood, taken before pregnancy. Receptor source: a female donor with multiple sclerosis, enrolled in a pregnancy study. The CDR3 runs from the conserved cysteine through the conserved F or W. Each record gives: V gene, clone size, D gene, J gene, CDR3 DNA, CDR3 protein. D genes are given only for firm matches. Expanded clones get a size class; other rows say once, few or many, or leave the size out.

TRBV2	-	TRBD1	TRBJ2-4	TGTGCCAGCGGGGGGACAGGGGGCGACAAAAACATTCAGTACTTC	CASGGTGGDKNIQYF
TRBV19	-	TRBD2	TRBJ2-5	TGTGCCAGTAGAAACCTAGCGGGGCTCCAAGAGACCCAGTACTTC	CASRNLAGLQETQYF
TRBV6-1	-	-	TRBJ2-1	TGTGCCAGCTTAGGGGTAGAGAACAGTAGGAATGAGCAGTTCTTC	CASLGVENSRNEQFF
TRBV2	few	-	TRBJ1-1	TGTGCCAGCAGCAGACAGAAGAACACTGAAGCTTTCTTT	CASSRQKNTEAFF
TRBV4-2	-	-	TRBJ2-3	TGTGCCAGCAGCCAAGAGGAGATATTTCCCACGCAGTATTTT	CASSQEEIFPTQYF
TRBV19	once	-	TRBJ1-6	TGTGCCAGTAGTATCCAGGGGAGGGCGGTGAATTCACCCCTCCACTTT	CASSIQGRAVNSPLHF
TRBV14	-	-	TRBJ1-1	TGTGCCAGCAGCCAAGTAGAGTTCACTGAAGCTTTCTTT	CASSQVEFTEAFF
TRBV5-6	-	TRBD1	TRBJ2-3	TGTGCCAGCAGCTTCCGACAGGGGGAAGATACGCAGTATTTT	CASSFRQGEDTQYF
TRBV7-3	-	-	TRBJ2-3	TGTGCCAGCAGCTTAAATGGTGGGGGGAAAAGCACAGATACGCAGTATTTT	CASSLNGGGKSTDTQYF
TRBV19	-	-	TRBJ1-1	TGTGCCAGTATCTCACAAGGGGGTAATGAAGCTTTCTTT	CASISQGGNEAFF
TRBV23-1	-	TRBD1	TRBJ2-5	TGCGCCAGCAGTCTCCCGGGACAGGGGGTTTGGAACCAAGAGACCCAGTACTTC	CASSLPGQGVWNQETQYF
TRBV2	once	-	TRBJ2-3	TGTGCCAGTACAAGCACAGATACGCAGTATTTT	CASTSTDTQYF
TRBV12-5	-	-	TRBJ2-3	TGTGCTAGTGGTTTGGCTCTTCGGGTGGGACGGACAGAGTTTAGCACAGATACGCAGTATTTT	CASGLALRVGRTEFSTDTQYF
TRBV9	-	TRBD2	TRBJ2-5	TGTGCCAGCAGCGTAGACCCTAGCGGGGGGGCCAGGGCCCAGTACTTC	CASSVDPSGGARAQYF
TRBV18	-	-	TRBJ1-2	TGTGCCAGCTCACCACTAGTTCGACCGGGGGGCGGCAACTATGGCTACACCTTC	CASSPLVRPGGGNYGYTF
TRBV9	-	TRBD1	TRBJ2-7	TGTGCCAGCAGCCCTGACAGGGCAAGCTCCTACGAGCAGTACTTC	CASSPDRASSYEQYF
TRBV5-1	-	TRBD1	TRBJ2-7	TGCGCCAGCAGCGAAGGGGGCGCCCGGGACAGGAGCTCCTACGAGCAGTACTTC	CASSEGGARDRSSYEQYF
TRBV9	few	TRBD1	TRBJ1-1	TGTGCCAGCAGCTTGGGACAGACGAACACTGAAGCTTTCTTT	CASSLGQTNTEAFF
TRBV29-1	few	TRBD1	TRBJ1-1	TGCAGCGCGCGGGACAGGGGAAACACTGAAGCTTTCTTT	CSARDRGNTEAFF
TRBV6-4	-	-	TRBJ1-2	TGTGCCAGCGCCGCTGGGGAGGGTGTCAACTATGGCTACACCTTC	CASAAGEGVNYGYTF
TRBV27	once	-	TRBJ1-6	TGTGCCAGCAGTCCCGGGTATAATTCACCCCTCCACTTT	CASSPGYNSPLHF
TRBV11-3	-	TRBD1	TRBJ2-2	TGTGCCAGCAGCTTCCAGGACAGGGTCGCCCCGAACACCGGGGAGCTGTTTTTT	CASSFQDRVAPNTGELFF
TRBV7-2	-	-	TRBJ1-1	TGTGCCAGCAGCTTAGTACGCGGGGCGGCTGAAGCTTTCTTT	CASSLVRGAAEAFF
TRBV14	once	-	TRBJ1-4	TGTGCCAGCAGCCTTGATGTATCGGGAAAACTGTTTTTT	CASSLDVSGKLFF
TRBV7-9	once	TRBD1	TRBJ1-4	TGTGCCAGCAGCGGTGGACAGGGAAATGAAAAACTGTTTTTT	CASSGGQGNEKLFF
TRBV4-1	-	TRBD1	TRBJ2-7	TGCGCCAGCAGCCAGGAGACAGGGGGGTTCTACGAGCAGTACTTC	CASSQETGGFYEQYF
TRBV5-1	-	-	TRBJ2-2	TGCGCCAGCAGCTGGGGGGACTCCGAAAACACCGGGGAGCTGTTTTTT	CASSWGDSENTGELFF
TRBV2	-	TRBD1	TRBJ1-5	TGTGCCAGCAGTGCCGAGACAGGGGCTTTCAATCAGCCCCAGCATTTT	CASSAETGAFNQPQHF
TRBV5-1	-	TRBD2	TRBJ2-3	TGCGCCAGCAGCCCGGCGGGGGGGAAAGATACGCAGTATTTT	CASSPAGGKDTQYF
TRBV6-6	once	-	TRBJ1-5	TGTGCCAGCAGTCCCGCCGGGGATAGCAATCAGCCCCAGCATTTT	CASSPAGDSNQPQHF
TRBV2	-	-	TRBJ2-5	TGTGCCAGCAGGGGGGGAGAAGAGACCCAGTACTTC	CASRGGEETQYF
TRBV6-6	-	-	TRBJ1-2	TGTGCCAGCAGCCCCCCGGGGGGATACTATGGCTACACCTTC	CASSPPGGYYGYTF
TRBV9	-	TRBD1	TRBJ2-5	TGTGCCAGCAGCGTAGGGGGACAGGGAGAGACCCAGTACTTC	CASSVGGQGETQYF
TRBV6-6	-	TRBD1	TRBJ1-1	TGTGCCAGCAGTTACGGTAGGACAGGGGAGGGCACTGAAGCTTTCTTT	CASSYGRTGEGTEAFF
TRBV13	-	TRBD1	TRBJ2-1	TGTGCCAGCAGCTTACGGGACAGGGGTCTTAGTGAGCAGTTCTTC	CASSLRDRGLSEQFF
TRBV4-3	-	-	TRBJ1-1	TGCGCCAGCAGCCAGCTAAAGAACACTGAAGCTTTCTTT	CASSQLKNTEAFF
TRBV9	-	TRBD1	TRBJ2-1	TGTGCCAGCAGCACCAGGGACAGGGAAGGCCGTGAGCAGTTCTTC	CASSTRDREGREQFF
TRBV19	few	-	TRBJ1-6	TGTGCCAGTAGTATTTATCGGGGGGCGAAAAATTCACCCCTCCACTTT	CASSIYRGAKNSPLHF
TRBV9	-	-	TRBJ1-2	TGTGCCAGCAGCGTAGAATCGTACGGCTATGGCTACACCTTC	CASSVESYGYGYTF
TRBV4-1	-	TRBD2	TRBJ2-5	TGCGCCAGCAGCCAAGGTCTAGCGGGGGGGTTCGAGACCCAGTACTTC	CASSQGLAGGFETQYF
TRBV7-9	-	TRBD1	TRBJ2-7	TGTGCCAGCAGCTTAACAGGGGGCCGTAGGCCCCCCTCCTACGAGCAGTACTTC	CASSLTGGRRPPSYEQYF
TRBV29-1	-	-	TRBJ2-7	TGCAGCGTTCTTTTACCGGGGGTTGGCTACGAGCAGTACTTC	CSVLLPGVGYEQYF
TRBV4-2	-	-	TRBJ1-1	TGTGCCAGCAGCCAAGAATTTCGACAGCGGAACACTGAAGCTTTCTTT	CASSQEFRQRNTEAFF